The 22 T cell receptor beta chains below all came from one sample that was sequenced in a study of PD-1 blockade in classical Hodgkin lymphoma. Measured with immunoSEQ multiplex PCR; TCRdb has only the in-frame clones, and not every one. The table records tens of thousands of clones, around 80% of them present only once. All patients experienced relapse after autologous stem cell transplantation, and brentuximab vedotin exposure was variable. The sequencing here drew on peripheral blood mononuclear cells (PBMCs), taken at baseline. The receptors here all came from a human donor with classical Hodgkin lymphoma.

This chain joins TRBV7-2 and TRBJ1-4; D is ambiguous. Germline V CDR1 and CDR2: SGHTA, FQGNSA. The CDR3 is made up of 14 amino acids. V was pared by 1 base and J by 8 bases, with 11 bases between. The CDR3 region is CASSLVVLGEKLFF. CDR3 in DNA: TGTGCCAGCAGCTTAGTGGTGTTGGGGGAAAAACTGTTTTTT. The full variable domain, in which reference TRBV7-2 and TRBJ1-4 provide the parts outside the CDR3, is GAGVSQSPSNKVTEKGKDVELRCDPISGHTALYWYRQSLGQGLEFLIYFQGNSAPDKSGLPSDRFSAERTGGSVSTLTIQRTQQEDSAVYLCASSLVVLGEKLFFGSGTQLSVL.

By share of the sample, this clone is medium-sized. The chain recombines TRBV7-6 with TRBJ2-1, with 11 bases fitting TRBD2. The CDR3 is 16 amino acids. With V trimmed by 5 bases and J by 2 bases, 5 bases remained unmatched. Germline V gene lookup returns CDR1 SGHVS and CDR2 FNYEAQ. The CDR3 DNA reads TGTGCCAGCAGCGAGGATAGCGGGGGGGCCTACAATGAGCAGTTCTTC. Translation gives CASSEDSGGAYNEQFF.

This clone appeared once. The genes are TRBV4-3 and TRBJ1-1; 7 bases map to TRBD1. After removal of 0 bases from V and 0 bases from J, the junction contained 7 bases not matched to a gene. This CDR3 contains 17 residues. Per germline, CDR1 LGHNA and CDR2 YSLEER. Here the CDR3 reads CASSQDPRQGMNTEAFF. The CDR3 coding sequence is TGCGCCAGCAGCCAAGATCCCAGACAGGGCATGAACACTGAAGCTTTCTTT.

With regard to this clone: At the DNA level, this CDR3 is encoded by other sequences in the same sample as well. The CDR3 is CASSLGGGYGYTF. CDR3 DNA sequence: TGTGCCAGCAGCTTGGGGGGCGGGTATGGCTACACCTTC. The rearrangement joins TRBV5-5 to TRBJ1-2; D is perhaps TRBD1 (5 bases). V lost 0 bases and J lost 5, with 8 bases in between. Germline assignment: CDR1 SGHKS and CDR2 YYEKEE (reference sequence). The CDR3 totals 13 residues. The whole variable domain, filled in from reference TRBV5-5 and TRBJ1-2, reads DAGVTQSPTHLIKTRGQQVTLRCSPISGHKSVSWYQQVLGQGPQFIFQYYEKEERGRGNFPDRFSARQFPNYSSELNVNALLLGDSALYLCASSLGGGYGYTFGSGTRLTVV.

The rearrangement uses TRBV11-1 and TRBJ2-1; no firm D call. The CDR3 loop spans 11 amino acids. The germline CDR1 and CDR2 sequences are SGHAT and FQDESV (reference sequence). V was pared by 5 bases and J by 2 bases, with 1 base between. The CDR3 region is CASSPYNEQFF. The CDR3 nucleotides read TGTGCCAGCAGCCCCTACAATGAGCAGTTCTTC.

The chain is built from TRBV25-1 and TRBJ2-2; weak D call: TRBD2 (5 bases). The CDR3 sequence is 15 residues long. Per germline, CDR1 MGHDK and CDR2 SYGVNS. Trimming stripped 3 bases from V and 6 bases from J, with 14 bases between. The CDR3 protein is CASSEGERWAGELFF. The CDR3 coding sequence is TGTGCCAGCAGTGAGGGAGAGAGATGGGCCGGGGAGCTGTTTTTT.

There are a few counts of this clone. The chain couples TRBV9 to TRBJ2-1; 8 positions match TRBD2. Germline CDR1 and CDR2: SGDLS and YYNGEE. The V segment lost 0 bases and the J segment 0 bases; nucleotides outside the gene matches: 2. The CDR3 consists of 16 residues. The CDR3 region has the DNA TGTGCCAGCAGCGTAGTAGCGGGGTTCTCCTACAATGAGCAGTTCTTC. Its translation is CASSVVAGFSYNEQFF.

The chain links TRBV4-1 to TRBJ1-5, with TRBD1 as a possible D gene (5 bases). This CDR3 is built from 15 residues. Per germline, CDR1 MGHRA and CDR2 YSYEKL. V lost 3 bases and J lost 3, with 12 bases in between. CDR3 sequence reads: CASSHPGTANQPQHF. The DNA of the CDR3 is TGCGCCAGCAGCCACCCCGGGACGGCCAATCAGCCCCAGCATTTT.

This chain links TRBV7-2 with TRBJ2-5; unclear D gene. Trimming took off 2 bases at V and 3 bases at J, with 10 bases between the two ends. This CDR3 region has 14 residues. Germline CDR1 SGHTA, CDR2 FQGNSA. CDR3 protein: CASSLRYLEETQYF. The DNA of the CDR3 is TGTGCCAGCAGCTTACGGTACCTGGAAGAGACCCAGTACTTC. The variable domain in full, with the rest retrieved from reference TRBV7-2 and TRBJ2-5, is GAGVSQSPSNKVTEKGKDVELRCDPISGHTALYWYRQSLGQGLEFLIYFQGNSAPDKSGLPSDRFSAERTGGSVSTLTIQRTQQEDSAVYLCASSLRYLEETQYFGPGTRLLVL.

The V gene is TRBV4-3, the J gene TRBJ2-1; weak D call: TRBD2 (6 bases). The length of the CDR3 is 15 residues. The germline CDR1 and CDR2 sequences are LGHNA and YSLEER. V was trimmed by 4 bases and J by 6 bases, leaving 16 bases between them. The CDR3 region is CASSPQETGANEQFF. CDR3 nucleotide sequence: TGCGCCAGCAGCCCGCAGGAAACGGGAGCCAATGAGCAGTTCTTC.

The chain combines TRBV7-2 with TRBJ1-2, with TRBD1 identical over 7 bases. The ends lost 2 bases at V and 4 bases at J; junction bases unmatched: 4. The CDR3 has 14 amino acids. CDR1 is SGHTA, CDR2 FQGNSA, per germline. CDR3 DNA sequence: TGTGCCAGCAGCTTAACAGGGGCGGGCTATGGCTACACCTTC. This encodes CASSLTGAGYGYTF.

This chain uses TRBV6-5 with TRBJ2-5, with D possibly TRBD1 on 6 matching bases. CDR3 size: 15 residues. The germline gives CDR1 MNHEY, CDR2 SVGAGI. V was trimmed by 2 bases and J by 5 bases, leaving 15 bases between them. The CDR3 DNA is TGTGCCAGCAGTTACACTTGGGACACGACCGAGACCCAGTACTTC. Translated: CASSYTWDTTETQYF.

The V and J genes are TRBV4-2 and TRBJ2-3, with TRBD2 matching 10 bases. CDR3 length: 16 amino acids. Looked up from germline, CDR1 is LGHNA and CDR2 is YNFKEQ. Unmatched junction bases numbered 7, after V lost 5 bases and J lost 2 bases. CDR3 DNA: TGTGCCAGCAGCTACGAGCGGGGGGGCCCCACAGATACGCAGTATTTT. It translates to CASSYERGGPTDTQYF.

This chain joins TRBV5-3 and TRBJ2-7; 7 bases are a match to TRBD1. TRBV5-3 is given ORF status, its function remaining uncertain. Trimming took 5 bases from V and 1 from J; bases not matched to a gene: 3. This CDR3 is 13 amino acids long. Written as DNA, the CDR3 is TGTGCCAGAAGGGCGACAGGGTCCTACGAGCAGTACTTC. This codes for CARRATGSYEQYF.

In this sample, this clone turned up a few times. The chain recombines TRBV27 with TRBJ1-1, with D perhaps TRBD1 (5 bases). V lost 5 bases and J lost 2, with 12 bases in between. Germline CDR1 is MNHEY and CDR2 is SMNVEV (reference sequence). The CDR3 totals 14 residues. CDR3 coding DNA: TGTGCCAGCAGTGGATGGGACGGTAACACTGAAGCTTTCTTT. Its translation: CASSGWDGNTEAFF.

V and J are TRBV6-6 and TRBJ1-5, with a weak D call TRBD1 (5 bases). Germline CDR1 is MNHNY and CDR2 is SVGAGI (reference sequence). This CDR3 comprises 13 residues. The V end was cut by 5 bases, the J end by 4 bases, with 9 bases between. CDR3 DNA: TGTGCCAGCAGTGCCCCAGGGAATCAGCCCCAGCATTTT. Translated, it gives CASSAPGNQPQHF.

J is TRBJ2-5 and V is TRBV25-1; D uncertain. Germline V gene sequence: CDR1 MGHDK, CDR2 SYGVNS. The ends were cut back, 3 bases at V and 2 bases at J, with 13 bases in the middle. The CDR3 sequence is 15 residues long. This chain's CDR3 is CASSDPGRAQETQYF. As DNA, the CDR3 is TGTGCCAGCAGTGACCCCGGACGGGCACAAGAGACCCAGTACTTC.

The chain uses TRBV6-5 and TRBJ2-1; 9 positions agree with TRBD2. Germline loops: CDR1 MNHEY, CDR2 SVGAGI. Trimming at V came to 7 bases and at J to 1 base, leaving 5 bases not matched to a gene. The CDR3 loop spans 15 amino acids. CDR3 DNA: TGTGCCAGCAACCTACTAGCGGGTTCCTACAATGAGCAGTTCTTC. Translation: CASNLLAGSYNEQFF.

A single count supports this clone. The CDR3 bases are TGTGCCAGCAGCTTCGGGACAGGGGAGGGGGAGACCCAGTACTTC. This encodes CASSFGTGEGETQYF. The chain links TRBV7-2 to TRBJ2-5; 10 nucleotides agree with TRBD1. The germline CDR1 and CDR2 sequences are SGHTA and FQGNSA. The CDR3 runs to 15 residues. V dropped 3 bases and J dropped 5; count of bases not matched to a gene: 6.

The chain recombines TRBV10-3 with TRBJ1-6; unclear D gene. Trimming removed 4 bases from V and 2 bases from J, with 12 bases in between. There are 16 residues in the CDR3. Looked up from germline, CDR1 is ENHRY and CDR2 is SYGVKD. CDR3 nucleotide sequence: TGTGCCATCAGTGGATCGGACGGTGCCTATAATTCACCCCTCCACTTT. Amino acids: CAISGSDGAYNSPLHF.

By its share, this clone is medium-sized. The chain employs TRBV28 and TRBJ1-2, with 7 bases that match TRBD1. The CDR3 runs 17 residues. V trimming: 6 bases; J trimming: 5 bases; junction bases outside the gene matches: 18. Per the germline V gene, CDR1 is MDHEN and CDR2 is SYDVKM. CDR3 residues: CASSLRQGWAPMYGYTF. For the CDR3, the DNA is TGTGCCAGCAGCCTTAGACAGGGTTGGGCTCCCATGTATGGCTACACCTTC.

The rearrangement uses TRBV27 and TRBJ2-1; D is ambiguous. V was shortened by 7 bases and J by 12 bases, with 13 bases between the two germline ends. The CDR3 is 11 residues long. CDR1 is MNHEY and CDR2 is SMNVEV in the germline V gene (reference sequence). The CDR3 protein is CASKTDTRQFF. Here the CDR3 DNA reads TGTGCCAGCAAAACCGATACGAGGCAGTTCTTC.